The 30 T cell receptor beta chains given below trace back to one sample, sequenced in a study of post-analysis software for immune sequencing data. General study findings and limits: Patients used five TRBV segments, including TRBV5-6, TRBV5-1 and TRBV20-1, more often than controls.

The antigens for these receptors are not known. Every TCR beta cDNA library bore unique molecular identifiers. Via MiXCR, TCRdb re-called the PCR reads, giving one row per CDR3 protein. This repertoire shows roughly 200,000 distinct CDR3 sequences, approximately 30% found once; its top ten account for about 3.7%. The sequenced material came from blood. These receptors originate from a girl aged 2-17 years with multiple sclerosis.

This clonotype has a count of ten or more. V gene TRBV20-1 combines with J gene TRBJ2-7, with TRBD1 matching 10 bases. This CDR3 is built from 16 residues. V trimming: 5 bases; J trimming: 3 bases; junction bases outside the gene matches: 13. From germline, CDR1 is DFQATT and CDR2 SNEGSKA (reference sequence). Written as DNA, the CDR3 is TGCAGTGCTTGGATTGACAGGGGGCGAAACTTCTACGAGCAGTACTTC. Translating it yields CSAWIDRGRNFYEQYF.

There are many counts of this clonotype. The chain has TRBV12-3 or TRBV12-4 and TRBJ1-2; perhaps TRBD1 as D (6 bases). The CDR3 is 14 amino acids. V shed 9 bases and J shed 2 bases, with 16 bases lying between them. The CDR3 DNA sequence: TGTGCCAGTACAACAGGGACGGTCAACTATGGCTACACCTTC. This gives the protein CASTTGTVNYGYTF.

Of note for this clonotype: Possible read error: a much larger clone is one base away. The DNA for the CDR3 is TGTACCACCAGCAGAGATAAACAGCCCCAGCATTTT. Amino acids: CTTSRDKQPQHF. The V call is TRBV15, the J call TRBJ1-5; D gene uncertain. The CDR3 length is 12 residues. In germline, CDR1 is LNHNV, CDR2 YYDKDF (reference sequence).

As concerns this clonotype: With a much larger clone just one base away, this may be a read error. The CDR3 spells CSARGRAGSTDTQYF. The CDR3 DNA sequence: TGCAGTGCTAGAGGACGAGCGGGAAGCACAGATACGCAGTATTTT. V gene TRBV20-1 combines with J gene TRBJ2-3; TRBD2 aligns across 7 bases. CDR1 DFQATT and CDR2 SNEGSKA come from the germline V gene (reference sequence). Trimming cost V 1 base and J 0 bases; bases outside gene matches: 4. The CDR3 loop spans 15 amino acids.

The V and J genes are TRBV7-2 and TRBJ1-1; maybe TRBD1 (5 bases). V lost 4 bases and J 3 bases, leaving 12 bases between the germline ends. The CDR3 is made up of 14 amino acids. CDR1 is SGHTA, CDR2 FQGNSA, per germline. The CDR3 region is CASSWAGGDTEAFF. CDR3 in DNA: TGTGCCAGCAGCTGGGCCGGGGGGGACACTGAAGCTTTCTTT.

This clonotype was seen a handful of times. V and J are TRBV7-2 and TRBJ2-6; D unresolved. The germline V gene has CDR1 SGHTA and CDR2 FQGNSA. Trimming removed 5 bases at V and 0 bases at J, with 8 bases between. CDR3 length equals 15 residues. In nucleotides, the CDR3 is TGTGCCAGCAGCCGTACGGGCTCTGGGGCCAACGTCCTGACTTTC. Its translation is CASSRTGSGANVLTF.

On this clonotype itself: A much larger clone differs by one base, so this may be a read error. The rearrangement links TRBV20-1 to TRBJ2-7; D is uncertain. The germline V gene encodes CDR1 DFQATT and CDR2 SNEGSKA (reference sequence). The CDR3 length is 15 residues. The CDR3 reads CSACPPGSFSRERYF. CDR3 DNA sequence: TGCAGTGCTTGCCCCCCCGGGTCGTTCTCTCGCGAGCGGTACTTC.

Note on this clonotype: A much bigger clone sits one base away, suggesting this may be a read error. V usage is TRBV5-1 and J usage is TRBJ2-5; D may be TRBD2 (6 bases). Germline CDR1 and CDR2: SGHRS and YFSETQ. V was shortened by 5 bases and J by 11 bases, with 22 bases between the two germline ends. This CDR3 has 14 amino acids. CDR3 in amino acids: CASRIRESYNEQYF. CDR3 in DNA: TGCGCCAGCAGGATACGGGAGAGCTACAATGAGCAGTACTTC.

V gene TRBV27 combines with J gene TRBJ2-7, with 7 bases aligning to TRBD1. This CDR3 is built from 14 residues. Losses at the gene ends were 5 bases for V and 5 bases for J; bases not matched to a gene: 9. Germline values: CDR1 MNHEY, CDR2 SMNVEV (reference sequence). The CDR3 loop is CASSPTTGFNEQYF. The CDR3 nucleotides are TGTGCCAGCAGTCCGACGACAGGGTTCAACGAGCAGTACTTC.

This clonotype was seen at least ten times. This sequence joins TRBV20-1 and TRBJ2-1, with D possibly matching TRBD1 (6 bases). Between the trimmed V and J ends, which lost 3 bases and 7 bases, there was a span of 7 bases. The CDR3 runs to 11 residues. The germline V gene has CDR1 DFQATT and CDR2 SNEGSKA (reference sequence). The CDR3 coding sequence is TGCAGTGCTAGGAGGGGGAATGAGCAGTTCTTC. Protein: CSARRGNEQFF.

This clonotype was detected many times. The gene calls are TRBV28 and TRBJ1-2; D is undetermined. The CDR3 is 11 residues long. Germline loops: CDR1 MDHEN, CDR2 SYDVKM. Trimming removed 7 bases from V and 7 bases from J, with 10 bases in between. The CDR3 nucleotides read TGTGCCAGCACCTCTGCGGGTGGCTACACCTTC. Its translation: CASTSAGGYTF.

This clonotype was detected many times. The J gene is TRBJ2-1, the V gene TRBV18; D assignment may be TRBD1 or TRBD2 (5 bases each). Trimming cost V 0 bases and J 2 bases, with 26 bases left between them. Germline CDR1 reads KGHSH; CDR2 reads LQKENI. This CDR3 contains 21 residues. CDR3 in amino acids: CASSPPVRGRINSIPYNEQFF. DNA for the CDR3: TGTGCCAGCTCACCACCGGTGAGGGGCCGCATTAACAGTATTCCCTACAATGAGCAGTTCTTC. Full variable domain (rest looked up from reference TRBV18 and TRBJ2-1): NAGVMQNPRHLVRRRGQEARLRCSPMKGHSHVYWYRQLPEEGLKFMVYLQKENIIDESGMPKERFSAEFPKEGPSILRIQQVVRGDSAAYFCASSPPVRGRINSIPYNEQFFGPGTRLTVL.

In the case of this clonotype: A much larger clone lies one base from this, so it may be a read error. The J gene is TRBJ1-2, the V gene TRBV29-1; D uncertain. V dropped 4 bases and J dropped 2 bases, with 11 bases sitting between them. The CDR3 length is 13 residues. Per the germline V gene, CDR1 is SQVTM and CDR2 is ANQGSEA. The CDR3 region has the DNA TGCAGCGTTGGAGGAGGGCTAAACTATGGCTACACCTTC. Its translation: CSVGGGLNYGYTF.

This clonotype was picked up many times. V usage is TRBV15 and J usage is TRBJ2-7; the match to TRBD1 covers 9 bases. The CDR3 extends over 15 amino acids. The ends lost 2 bases at V and 2 bases at J; junction bases unmatched: 4. Per the germline V gene, CDR1 is LNHNV and CDR2 is YYDKDF (reference sequence). This CDR3 reads CATSRYRDRAYEQYF. The CDR3 DNA follows: TGTGCCACCAGCAGATACCGGGACAGGGCCTACGAGCAGTACTTC.

There are many counts of this clonotype. The CDR3 loop reads CASSLTGYDRNEQFF. The CDR3 bases are TGCGCCAGCAGCTTGACAGGGTACGATCGTAATGAGCAGTTCTTC. The chain carries TRBV5-1 and TRBJ2-1, with D maybe TRBD1 (6 bases). Germline loops: CDR1 SGHRS, CDR2 YFSETQ. There are 15 residues in the CDR3. V lost 1 base, J lost 7 bases, and 15 bases lay in between.

This clonotype has just a few counts. The chain employs TRBV29-1 and TRBJ2-7; D is possibly TRBD1 or TRBD2 (6 bases each). CDR3 size: 11 residues. Deletions cut 8 bases from V and 5 bases from J, with 13 bases between. CDR1 SQVTM and CDR2 ANQGSEA come from the germline V gene. In DNA form, the CDR3 reads TGCAGCATAAAGGGGGGCAACGAGCAGTACTTC. Its translation: CSIKGGNEQYF.

Remarks on this clonotype: An end of the junction differs from the germline gene, which may be a read error. The V call is TRBV29-1, the J call TRBJ1-1; the match to TRBD1 covers 7 bases. Germline V gene lookup returns CDR1 SQVTM and CDR2 ANQGSEA. The CDR3 covers 19 residues. Written as DNA, the CDR3 is TGCAGCGTTGATTTGATGGAAAAAGGAGGGGGCTGGGGTATCACTGAAACTTTCTTT. Translating it yields CSVDLMEKGGGWGITETFF.

V is TRBV12-3 or TRBV12-4 and J is TRBJ2-3; D could derive from TRBD1 or TRBD2 (6 bases each). The CDR3 covers 20 residues. V was shortened by 5 bases and J by 0 bases, with 27 bases between the two germline ends. CDR3 nucleotides: TGTGCCAGCAGTCTTTATGGCAGAGGAAAAGGGGGGCTGAGCACAGATACGCAGTATTTT. This codes for CASSLYGRGKGGLSTDTQYF.

The table lists this clonotype with a few counts. The V and J genes are TRBV29-1 and TRBJ2-7; 9 nucleotides align to TRBD1. This CDR3 has 14 residues. V lost 6 bases, J lost 7 bases, and 13 bases stayed unmatched. The germline gives CDR1 SQVTM, CDR2 ANQGSEA. The CDR3 DNA follows: TGCAGCGTCGCCGACAGGGGGGCAAGAAGGGAGCAGTACTTC. As protein: CSVADRGARREQYF.

This clonotype was seen many times. This chain joins TRBV6-6 and TRBJ2-7, with 8 bases fitting TRBD2. The CDR3 sequence is 16 residues long. Germline loops: CDR1 MNHNY, CDR2 SVGAGI (reference sequence). V was pared by 0 bases and J by 4 bases, with 8 bases of the junction left unmatched. The CDR3, as DNA: TGTGCCAGCAGTTACTCGATCGGCGGGGGGACTTACGAGCAGTACTTC. This gives the protein CASSYSIGGGTYEQYF.

In its sample, this clonotype was seen many times. J is TRBJ2-7 and V is TRBV20-1; D is unclear. The CDR3 runs 12 residues. V was shortened by 2 bases and J by 4 bases, with 9 bases between the two germline ends. Germline V gene lookup returns CDR1 DFQATT and CDR2 SNEGSKA (reference sequence). The CDR3 DNA sequence: TGCAGTGCTAGATCCGGGCATTACGAGCAGTACTTC. Its translation is CSARSGHYEQYF.

V and J are TRBV6-4 and TRBJ2-1; D is ambiguous. The V end was cut by 5 bases, the J end by 9 bases, with 14 bases between. The CDR3 sequence is 13 residues long. Germline-derived CDR1 and CDR2 are MRHNA and SNTAGT. The CDR3 region has the DNA TGTGCCAGCAGTAGCCGGGCGCAAGGTGAGCAGTTCTTC. As protein: CASSSRAQGEQFF.

The gene calls are TRBV5-1 and TRBJ1-1; D remains unclear. The CDR3 consists of 14 residues. Germline-derived CDR1 and CDR2 are SGHRS and YFSETQ. Trimming removed 0 bases from V and 5 bases from J, with 11 bases in between. The CDR3 nucleotides are TGCGCCAGCAGCTTGGGCGAGAGAAGGACTGAAGCTTTCTTT. Translating it yields CASSLGERRTEAFF.

Worth noting for this clonotype: A much more abundant neighbour one base away suggests this may be a read error. This rearrangement joins TRBV20-1 to TRBJ1-2; TRBD1 might be the D (5 bases). This CDR3 region has 11 residues. V was trimmed by 3 bases and J by 8 bases, leaving 10 bases between them. Germline lookup yields CDR1 DFQATT and CDR2 SNEGSKA (reference sequence). The chain's CDR3 is CSASGGRGYTF. The CDR3, as DNA: TGCAGTGCTAGTGGGGGACGAGGCTACACCTTC.

With respect to this clonotype: It may be a read error: a sequence one base away is much more abundant. V and J are TRBV4-1 and TRBJ2-7, with 8 bases aligning to TRBD2. This CDR3 spans 17 amino acids. The V and J ends lost 3 bases and 3 bases, in that order; junction bases with no gene match: 13. Germline CDR1 and CDR2: MGHRA and YSYEKL. CDR3 in amino acids: CASSHLSRGGTIYEQYF. The CDR3 DNA sequence: TGCGCCAGCAGCCATCTCTCACGGGGGGGAACTATCTACGAGCAGTACTTC.

With regard to this clonotype: A much larger clonotype is one base distant, so this may be a read error. The gene calls are TRBV21-1 and TRBJ2-1. The DNA end lines up better with TRBJ2-7; the J call may be wrong. TRBV21-1 is a listed pseudogene. The CDR3 length is 18 residues. The CDR3 DNA sequence: TGTGCCACTCAGGATGTGGTCTTGGCGGGGAGCTCCTACAATGAGCAGTACTTC. Translation: CATQDVVLAGSSYNEQYF.

The sample holds many counts of this clonotype. This chain connects TRBV29-1 to TRBJ2-5; tentatively, D is TRBD2 (5 bases). The ends were cut back, 2 bases at V and 5 bases at J, with 12 bases in the middle. CDR3 length equals 13 residues. CDR1 SQVTM and CDR2 ANQGSEA come from the germline V gene. The DNA for the CDR3 is TGCAGCGTTGAATTTGGGAGTTGGGAGACCCAGTACTTC. It codes for CSVEFGSWETQYF.

As for this clonotype: One end of the junction is discordant with germline, which a read error may explain. This chain links TRBV5-1 with TRBJ2-7; D tentatively reads TRBD1 or TRBD2 (5 bases each). In germline, CDR1 is SGHRS, CDR2 YFSETQ. The CDR3 has 14 residues. CDR3 nucleotides: TGCGTCAGCAGCTTAGGGACGGCCTCCTACGAGCAGTACTTC. Translation gives CVSSLGTASYEQYF. Complete variable domain (other parts from reference TRBV5-1 and TRBJ2-7): KAGVTQTPRYLIKTRGQQVTLSCSPISGHRSVSWYQQTPGQGLQFLFEYFSETQRNKGNFPGRFSGRQFSNSRSEMNVSTLELGDSALYLCVSSLGTASYEQYFGPGTRLTVT.

About this clonotype itself: A single base separates this from a much larger clone, so it may be a read error. This chain uses TRBV28 with TRBJ2-1; 8 positions agree with TRBD1. The J call may be in error: the DNA end matches TRBJ2-7 better. Germline CDR1 and CDR2: MDHEN and SYDVKM. This CDR3 is 16 amino acids long. DNA of the CDR3: TGTGCCAGCAGTCTAAACAGGGGGACATGGTACAATGAGCAGTACTTC. It translates to CASSLNRGTWYNEQYF.

The chain combines TRBV5-1 with TRBJ2-1; 9 nucleotides match TRBD1. From germline, CDR1 is SGHRS and CDR2 YFSETQ. Trimming cost V 4 bases and J 5 bases; bases outside gene matches: 4. The CDR3 contains 14 residues. Here the CDR3 reads CASSAGQGDNEQFF. The CDR3 DNA is TGCGCCAGCAGCGCGGGACAGGGAGACAATGAGCAGTTCTTC.